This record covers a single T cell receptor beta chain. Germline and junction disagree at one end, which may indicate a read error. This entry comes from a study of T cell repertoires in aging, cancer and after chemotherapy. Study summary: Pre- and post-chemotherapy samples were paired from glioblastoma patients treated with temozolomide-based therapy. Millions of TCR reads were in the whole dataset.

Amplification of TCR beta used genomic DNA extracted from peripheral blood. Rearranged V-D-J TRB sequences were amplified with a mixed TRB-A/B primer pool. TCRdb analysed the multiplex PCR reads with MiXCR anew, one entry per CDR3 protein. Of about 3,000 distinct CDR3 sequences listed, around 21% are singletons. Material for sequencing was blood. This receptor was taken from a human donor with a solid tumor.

The CDR3 loop reads CASSLGLAGADTKYF. The CDR3 nucleotides are TGTGCCAGCAGTTTAGGGCTAGCAGGCGCAGATACGAAGTATTTT. The chain has TRBV27 and TRBJ2-3; D is perhaps TRBD2 (5 bases). This CDR3 has 15 residues. In germline, CDR1 is MNHEY, CDR2 SMNVEV (reference sequence).